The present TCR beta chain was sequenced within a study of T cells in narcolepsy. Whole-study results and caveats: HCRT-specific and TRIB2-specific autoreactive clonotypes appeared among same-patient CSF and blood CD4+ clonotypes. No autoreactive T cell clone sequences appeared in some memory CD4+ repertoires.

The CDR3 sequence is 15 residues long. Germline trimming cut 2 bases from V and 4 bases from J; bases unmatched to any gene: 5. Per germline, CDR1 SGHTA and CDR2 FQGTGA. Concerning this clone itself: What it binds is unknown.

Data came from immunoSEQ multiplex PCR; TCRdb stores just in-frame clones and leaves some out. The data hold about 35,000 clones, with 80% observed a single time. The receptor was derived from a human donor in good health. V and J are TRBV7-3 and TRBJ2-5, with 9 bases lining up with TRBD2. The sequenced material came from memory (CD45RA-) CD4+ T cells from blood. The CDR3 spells CASSLSAGGLETQYF. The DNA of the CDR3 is TGTGCCAGCAGCTTATCTGCGGGGGGGCTAGAGACCCAGTACTTC.